This T cell receptor (beta chain) was captured by sequencing in a study of blood T cell repertoires in COVID-19. The CDR3 has 14 amino acids. The germline CDR1 and CDR2 sequences are KGHDR and SFDVKD. V was cut by 2 bases and J by 4 bases, with 9 bases left in between. Produced via immunoSEQ multiplex PCR; TCRdb's table is partial and in-frame only. The sample has hundreds of thousands of clones, 75% to 90% seen once. The table lists this clone with a few counts. This TCR came from a woman younger than 45 with active or convalescent COVID-19. Sequenced input: peripheral blood. The chain recombines TRBV24-1 with TRBJ2-3; tentative D call: TRBD2 (5 bases). The DNA for the CDR3 is TGTGCCACCAGTGATTCGGGGTACGCAGATACGCAGTATTTT. This translates into CATSDSGYADTQYF.